This is a list of T cell receptor beta chains from one sample in a study of T cell changes during pregnancy in multiple sclerosis. Some clones are missing from TCRdb's copy, which holds only in-frame ones; the method was immunoSEQ multiplex PCR. In the table there are about 72,000 clones, 91% of which are singletons. Sequencing was performed on peripheral blood, taken in the third trimester of pregnancy. The receptors shown here come from a female donor in good health, enrolled as a control in a pregnancy study. Each CDR3 is given with its conserved first and last residue. Fields, in order: V gene, D gene, clone size, J gene, CDR3 DNA, CDR3 protein. D genes are given only for firm matches. Only part of the rows carry a size: once, few, many, or a class if the clone is expanded.

TRBV7-2	-	-	TRBJ1-2	TGTGCCAGCAGCTTAGCGTCAGGGGCCTATTTCTATGGCTACACCTTC	CASSLASGAYFYGYTF
TRBV15	-	-	TRBJ2-1	TGTGCCACCAGCCCAGAGAGAACCCCCGGGAATGAGCAGTTCTTC	CATSPERTPGNEQFF
TRBV19	TRBD1	-	TRBJ2-1	TGTGCCAGTAGCGGGACAGGGGACGGGGAGCAGTTCTTC	CASSGTGDGEQFF
TRBV6-1	TRBD2	-	TRBJ2-7	TGTGCCAGCAGTGACGGGGGGTACCAGCTCACCTCCTACGAGCAGTACTTC	CASSDGGYQLTSYEQYF
TRBV23-1	-	-	TRBJ2-4	TGCGCCAGCACTCCTCCAGGGGATGTCGCCAAAAACATTCAGTACTTC	CASTPPGDVAKNIQYF
TRBV9	TRBD1	-	TRBJ1-1	TGTGCCAGCAGCGTAGGGCAGGGGGCGGCTGAAGCTTTCTTT	CASSVGQGAAEAFF
TRBV9	TRBD1	few	TRBJ1-4	TGTGCCAGCAGCGAGCGGACAGGGCTGGAAAAACTGTTTTTT	CASSERTGLEKLFF
TRBV2	TRBD2	-	TRBJ2-1	TGTGCCAGCAGCGACCCCGGGACTAGCGGATACAATGAGCAGTTCTTC	CASSDPGTSGYNEQFF
TRBV6-6	TRBD1	-	TRBJ2-2	TGTGCCAGCGGGATTACAGGGGGAACCGGGGAGCTGTTTTTT	CASGITGGTGELFF
TRBV5-1	-	-	TRBJ1-6	TGCGCCAGCAGTCCCATGGGGGCTAATTCACCCCTCCACTTT	CASSPMGANSPLHF
TRBV28	-	-	TRBJ1-5	TGTGCCAGCAGCTTCCAACAGGGAGCTCAGCCCCAGCATTTT	CASSFQQGAQPQHF
TRBV28	-	-	TRBJ2-1	TGTGCCAGCACGATCCGACTTGGCCAGTATGAGCAGTTCTTC	CASTIRLGQYEQFF
TRBV18	TRBD1	-	TRBJ2-2	TGTGCCAGCTCACCAATGACAGGGCTTTTGAACACCGGGGAGCTGTTTTTT	CASSPMTGLLNTGELFF
TRBV7-2	TRBD2	-	TRBJ2-3	TGTGCCAGCAGGGGCCTAAGCGGGAGGGCCCCCCCAGATACGCAGTATTTT	CASRGLSGRAPPDTQYF
TRBV7-9	TRBD1	-	TRBJ1-1	TGTGCCAGCATCGGGACAGGGAGGAGCACTGAAGCTTTCTTT	CASIGTGRSTEAFF
TRBV6-4	-	-	TRBJ2-2	TGTGCCAGCAGTCAGGGGACGGACACCGGGGAGCTGTTTTTT	CASSQGTDTGELFF
TRBV7-9	TRBD1	-	TRBJ1-2	TGTGCCAGCAGCTTAGGTTTCTGGGACAGGGACTATGGCTACACCTTC	CASSLGFWDRDYGYTF
TRBV7-9	-	-	TRBJ1-1	TGTGCCAGCAGCACGACAGCATTGAACACTGAAGCTTTCTTT	CASSTTALNTEAFF
TRBV11-2	TRBD1	-	TRBJ2-7	TGTGCCAGCAGCTGGACCGGGACAGGGGACTACGAGCAGTACTTC	CASSWTGTGDYEQYF
TRBV6-6	TRBD1	-	TRBJ1-5	TGTGCCAGCAGTTACTCGGGGACAGGGTACAATCAGCCCCAGCATTTT	CASSYSGTGYNQPQHF
TRBV6-1	TRBD1	-	TRBJ1-1	TGTGCCAGCAGTGTCCGTCCCGGGACAGGGGGTGACACTGAAGCTTTCTTT	CASSVRPGTGGDTEAFF
TRBV6-1	-	-	TRBJ1-2	TGTGCCAGCAGTGACTACTATGGGGGGAACTATGGCTACACCTTC	CASSDYYGGNYGYTF
TRBV5-4	-	-	TRBJ1-2	TGTGCCAGCAGCTTGCAGGGGAGAAACTATGGCTACACCTTC	CASSLQGRNYGYTF
TRBV4-1	-	-	TRBJ2-3	TGCGCCAGCAGCTTGAGCGGGCCTAGCACAGATACGCAGTATTTT	CASSLSGPSTDTQYF
TRBV19	TRBD1	-	TRBJ1-1	TGTGCCAGTAGACGGACAGGGGGCACTGAAGCTTTCTTT	CASRRTGGTEAFF
TRBV7-2	-	-	TRBJ1-5	TGTGCCAGCAGCCCCCGCCGCGACAGTTCCCGCAATCAGCCCCAGCATTTT	CASSPRRDSSRNQPQHF
TRBV6-4	-	-	TRBJ2-1	TGTGCCAGCAGCCGGGACTCCTCCTACAATGAGCAGTTCTTC	CASSRDSSYNEQFF
TRBV4-3	-	few	TRBJ1-2	TGCGCCAGCAGCCAAGGAAGACAGCTCTATGGCTACACCTTC	CASSQGRQLYGYTF
TRBV5-8	-	-	TRBJ2-2	TGTGCCAGCAGCTTTGGTGTGACCCTAGACACCGGGGAGCTGTTTTTT	CASSFGVTLDTGELFF
TRBV7-8	-	-	TRBJ1-1	TGTGCCAGCAGCTTAGCGTATAGTTGGACTGAAGCTTTCTTT	CASSLAYSWTEAFF
TRBV7-2	-	-	TRBJ1-2	TGTGCCAGCAGCACCGCGAGGGGGAACTATGGCTACACCTTC	CASSTARGNYGYTF
TRBV7-6	-	-	TRBJ1-5	TGTGCCAGCAGCTTGGAGGGTATGGGCAATCAGCCCCAGCATTTT	CASSLEGMGNQPQHF
TRBV7-2	TRBD1	-	TRBJ1-5	TGTGCCAGCAGCTTGACAGGGGATGGTTTCGGCAATCAGCCCCAGCATTTT	CASSLTGDGFGNQPQHF
TRBV27	TRBD2	-	TRBJ2-1	TGTGCCAGCAGATTAGCGGGGGCGTACAATGAGCAGTTCTTC	CASRLAGAYNEQFF
TRBV4-2	TRBD2	-	TRBJ2-1	TGTGCCAGCAGCCAAGATGGCAGCGGGGGGCCGAATGAGCAGTTCTTC	CASSQDGSGGPNEQFF
TRBV4-1	TRBD2	-	TRBJ2-1	TGCGCCAGCAGCCAACTAGCGGGAGGGTACAATGAGCAGTTCTTC	CASSQLAGGYNEQFF
TRBV18	TRBD1	once	TRBJ2-7	TGTGCCAGCTCATTTTCGGACAGGCAGGTCTCCTACGAGCAGTACTTC	CASSFSDRQVSYEQYF